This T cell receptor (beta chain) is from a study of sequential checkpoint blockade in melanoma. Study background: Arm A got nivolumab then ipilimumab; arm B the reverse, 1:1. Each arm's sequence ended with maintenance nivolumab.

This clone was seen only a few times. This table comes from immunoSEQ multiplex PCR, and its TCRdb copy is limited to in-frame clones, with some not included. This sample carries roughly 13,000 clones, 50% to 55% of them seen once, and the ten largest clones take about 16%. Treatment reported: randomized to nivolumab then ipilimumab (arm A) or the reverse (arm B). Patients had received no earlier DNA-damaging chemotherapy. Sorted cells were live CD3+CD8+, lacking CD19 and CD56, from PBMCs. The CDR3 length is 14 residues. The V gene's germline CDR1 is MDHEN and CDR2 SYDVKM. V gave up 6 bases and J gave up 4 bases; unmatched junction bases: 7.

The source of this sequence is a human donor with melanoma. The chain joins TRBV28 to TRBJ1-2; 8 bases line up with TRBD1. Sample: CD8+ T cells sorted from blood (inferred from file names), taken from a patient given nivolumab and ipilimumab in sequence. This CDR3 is CASRVRTGTYGYTF. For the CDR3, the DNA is TGTGCCAGCAGGGTACGGACAGGGACCTATGGCTACACCTTC.